The clone carrying this TCR beta chain occurred once. This specimen comes from a study of blood T cell repertoires in COVID-19. Germline V gene data show CDR1 as MNHNS and CDR2 as SASEGT. This CDR3 has 14 residues. The V and J ends lost 2 bases and 11 bases respectively, with 18 bases between them. Profiling relied on immunoSEQ multiplex PCR, and the TCRdb table lists in-frame clones only, not all of them. The data hold 350,000 to 450,000 clones, with approximately 81% observed a single time. The chain has TRBV6-1 and TRBJ1-1, with D maybe TRBD1 (5 bases). This TCR came from a woman between 18 and 29 years old with acute or convalescent COVID-19. Source material: peripheral blood. The CDR3 protein is CASSELGTPLSAFF. The CDR3 coding sequence is TGTGCCAGCAGTGAATTAGGGACTCCGTTATCGGCTTTCTTT.